The source of this T cell receptor beta chain is a study of cytomegalovirus exposure and HLA in healthy donors. General study points: According to a later analysis, TCR clusters from the first cohort tended to co-occur in the roughly 110 validation repertoires. There were 150 to 200 TCR beta chains listed as cytomegalovirus-associated.

Using immunoSEQ multiplex PCR, the repertoire was profiled, and TCRdb retains in-frame clones only, with some absent. Here the sample spans 280,000 or so clones, 88% being singletons. Regarding this clone: Its antigen is still unknown.

Per germline, CDR1 SGHAT and CDR2 FQNNGV. This CDR3 region has 13 residues. Trimming took 6 bases from V and 5 from J, leaving 10 bases between them. This receptor was taken from a woman in her late teens or twenties in good health and CMV-seronegative. The sequenced sample consisted of PBMCs. This rearrangement joins TRBV11-2 to TRBJ2-2; D remains unclear. The CDR3 spells CASRSPGTGELFF. The CDR3 DNA reads TGTGCCAGCAGGTCCCCGGGTACCGGGGAGCTGTTTTTT.